This TCR beta chain is from a study of cytomegalovirus exposure and HLA in healthy donors. Whole-study findings and limits: For most TCR beta V segments, an earlier analysis put the productive rate at about 87% or about 30% of the time. Among donors in an Asian-associated ancestry cluster, a later analysis reportedly found fewer N-insertions than the roughly 700-donor mean.

For this clone: Its target is not known.

The CDR3 totals 15 residues. V shed 7 bases and J shed 0 bases, with 19 bases lying between them. Germline V CDR1 and CDR2: SQVTM, ANQGSEA. Use of 60 Vbeta and 13 Jbeta primers characterized the PCR. The data were produced by immunoSEQ multiplex PCR, yet TCRdb's version contains in-frame clones alone and is incomplete. The sample has roughly 60,000 clones; about 77% are singletons. Sequencing was performed on PBMCs. The sequence was collected from a woman in her twenties or thirties in good health and CMV-seronegative. V usage is TRBV29-1 and J usage is TRBJ2-7, with D perhaps TRBD2 (5 bases). This CDR3 reads CSAMLGSQASYEQYF. In nucleotides, the CDR3 is TGCAGCGCTATGCTGGGGAGCCAAGCCTCCTACGAGCAGTACTTC.